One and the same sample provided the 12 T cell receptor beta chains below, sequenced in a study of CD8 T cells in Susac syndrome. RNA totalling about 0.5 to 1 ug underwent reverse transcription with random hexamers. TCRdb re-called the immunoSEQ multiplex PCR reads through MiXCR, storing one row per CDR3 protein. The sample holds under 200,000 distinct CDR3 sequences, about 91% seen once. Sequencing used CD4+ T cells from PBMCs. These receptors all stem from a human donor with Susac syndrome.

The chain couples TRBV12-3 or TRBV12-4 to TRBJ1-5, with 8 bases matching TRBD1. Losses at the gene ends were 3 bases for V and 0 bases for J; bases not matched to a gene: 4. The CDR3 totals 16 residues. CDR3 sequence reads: CASSFPGQGSNQPQHF. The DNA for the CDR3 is TGTGCCAGCAGTTTTCCTGGACAGGGTAGCAATCAGCCCCAGCATTTT.

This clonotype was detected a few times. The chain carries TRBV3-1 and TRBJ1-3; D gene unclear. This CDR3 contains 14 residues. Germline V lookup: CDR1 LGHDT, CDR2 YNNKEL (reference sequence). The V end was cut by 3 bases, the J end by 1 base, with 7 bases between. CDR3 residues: CASSQGGSGNTIYF. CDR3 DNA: TGTGCCAGCAGCCAGGGTGGTTCTGGAAACACCATATATTTT.

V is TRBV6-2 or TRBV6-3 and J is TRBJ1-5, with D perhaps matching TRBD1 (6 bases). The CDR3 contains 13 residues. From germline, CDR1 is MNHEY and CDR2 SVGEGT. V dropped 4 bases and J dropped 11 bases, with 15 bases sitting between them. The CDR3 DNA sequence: TGTGCCAGCAGTTCTACAGGGTCGAGGTCCCAGCATTTT. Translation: CASSSTGSRSQHF.

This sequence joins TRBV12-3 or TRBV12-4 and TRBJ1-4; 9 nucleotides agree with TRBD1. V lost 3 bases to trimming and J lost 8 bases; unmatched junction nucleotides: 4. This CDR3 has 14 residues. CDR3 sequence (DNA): TGTGCCAGCAGTTTGACAGGGGGGAAGGAAAAACTGTTTTTT. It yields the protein CASSLTGGKEKLFF.

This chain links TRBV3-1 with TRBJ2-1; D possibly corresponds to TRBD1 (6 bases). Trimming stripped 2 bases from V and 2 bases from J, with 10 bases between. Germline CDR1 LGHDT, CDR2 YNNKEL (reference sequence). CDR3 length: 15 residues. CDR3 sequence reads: CASSQTTGTYNEQFF. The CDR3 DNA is TGTGCCAGCAGCCAAACTACAGGGACCTACAATGAGCAGTTCTTC.

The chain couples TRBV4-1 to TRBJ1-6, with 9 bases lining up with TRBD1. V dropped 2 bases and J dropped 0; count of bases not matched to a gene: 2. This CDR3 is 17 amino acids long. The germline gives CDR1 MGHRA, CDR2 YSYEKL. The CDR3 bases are TGCGCCAGCAGCCAACCGGACAGGGGCTCCTATAATTCACCCCTCCACTTT. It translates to CASSQPDRGSYNSPLHF.

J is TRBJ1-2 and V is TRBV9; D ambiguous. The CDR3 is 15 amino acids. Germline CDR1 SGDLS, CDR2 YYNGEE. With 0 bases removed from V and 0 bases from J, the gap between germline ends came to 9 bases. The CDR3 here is CASSVASGPNYGYTF. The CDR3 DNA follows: TGTGCCAGCAGCGTAGCCAGCGGACCTAACTATGGCTACACCTTC.

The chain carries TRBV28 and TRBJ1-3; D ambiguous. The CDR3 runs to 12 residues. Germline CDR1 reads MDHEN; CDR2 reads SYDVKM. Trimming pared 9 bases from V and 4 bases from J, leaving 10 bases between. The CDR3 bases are TGTGCCAGTGGACCCCAGGGAAACACCATATATTTT. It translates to CASGPQGNTIYF.

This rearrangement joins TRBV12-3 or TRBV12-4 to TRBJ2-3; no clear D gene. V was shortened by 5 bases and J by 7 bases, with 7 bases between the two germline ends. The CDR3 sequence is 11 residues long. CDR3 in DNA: TGTGCCAGCAGTAGGCAGTATACGCAGTATTTT. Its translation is CASSRQYTQYF.

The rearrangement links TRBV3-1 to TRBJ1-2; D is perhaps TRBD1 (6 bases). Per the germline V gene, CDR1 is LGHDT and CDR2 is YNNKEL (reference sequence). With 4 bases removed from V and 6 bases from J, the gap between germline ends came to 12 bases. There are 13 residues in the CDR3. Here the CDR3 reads CASSLQHRDGYTF. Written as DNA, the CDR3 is TGTGCCAGCAGCCTTCAACACAGGGATGGCTACACCTTC.

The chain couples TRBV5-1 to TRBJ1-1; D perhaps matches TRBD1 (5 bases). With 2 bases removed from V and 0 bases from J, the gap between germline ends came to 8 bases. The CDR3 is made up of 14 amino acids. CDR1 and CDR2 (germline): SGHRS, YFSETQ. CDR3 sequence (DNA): TGCGCCAGCAGCTTCCCGACAGTGAACACTGAAGCTTTCTTT. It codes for CASSFPTVNTEAFF.

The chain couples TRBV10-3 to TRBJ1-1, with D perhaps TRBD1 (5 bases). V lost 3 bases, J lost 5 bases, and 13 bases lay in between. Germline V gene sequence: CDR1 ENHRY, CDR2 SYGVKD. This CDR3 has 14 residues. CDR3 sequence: CAISEWDEGTEAFF. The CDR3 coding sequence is TGTGCCATCAGTGAATGGGATGAGGGGACTGAAGCTTTCTTT.